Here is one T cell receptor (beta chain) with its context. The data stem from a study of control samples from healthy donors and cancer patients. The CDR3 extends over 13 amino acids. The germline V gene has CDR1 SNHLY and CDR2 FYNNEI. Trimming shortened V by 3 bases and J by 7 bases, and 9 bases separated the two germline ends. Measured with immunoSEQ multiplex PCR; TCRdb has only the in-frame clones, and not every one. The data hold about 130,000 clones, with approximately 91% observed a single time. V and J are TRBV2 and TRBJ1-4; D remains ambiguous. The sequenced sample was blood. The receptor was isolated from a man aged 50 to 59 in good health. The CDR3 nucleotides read TGTGCCAGCAGTGATGACATTGGTGAAAAACTGTTTTTT. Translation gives CASSDDIGEKLFF.